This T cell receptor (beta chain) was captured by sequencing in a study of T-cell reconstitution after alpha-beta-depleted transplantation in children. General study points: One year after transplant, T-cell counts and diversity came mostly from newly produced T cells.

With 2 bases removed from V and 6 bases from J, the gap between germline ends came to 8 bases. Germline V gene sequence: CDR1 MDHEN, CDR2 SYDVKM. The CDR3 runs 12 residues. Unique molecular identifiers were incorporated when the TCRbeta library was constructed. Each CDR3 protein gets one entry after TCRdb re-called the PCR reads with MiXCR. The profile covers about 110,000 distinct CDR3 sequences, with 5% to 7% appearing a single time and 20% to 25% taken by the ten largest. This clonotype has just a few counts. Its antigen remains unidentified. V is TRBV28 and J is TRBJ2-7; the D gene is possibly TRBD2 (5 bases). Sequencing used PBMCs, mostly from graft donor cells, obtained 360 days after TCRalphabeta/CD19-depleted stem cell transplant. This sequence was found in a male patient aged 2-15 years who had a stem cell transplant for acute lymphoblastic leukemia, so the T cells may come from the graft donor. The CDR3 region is CASSLGESEQYF. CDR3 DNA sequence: TGTGCCAGCAGTTTAGGGGAGAGCGAGCAGTACTTC.